These T cell receptor beta chains were read from a single sample in a study of response to subunit inactivated influenza vaccine. MiXCR was run by TCRdb on the RT-PCR reads, yielding one entry per CDR3 protein. The table lists hundreds of thousands of distinct CDR3 sequences, roughly an eighth of them singletons. The source material was non-naive T cells sorted from PBMCs, sampled 14 to 15 days before vaccination. All receptors derive from a man between 45 and 60 years old who received an inactivated influenza vaccine. The CDR3 runs from the conserved cysteine through the conserved F or W. Each record gives: CDR3 length, J gene, D gene, V gene, clone size, CDR3 DNA, CDR3 protein. D genes are given only for firm matches. Size is omitted from some rows. Given values are once, few, many or a class for expanded clones.

len: 15
j_gene: TRBJ2-5
d_gene: TRBD1
v_gene: TRBV19
abundance: few
CDR3nt: TGTGCCAGTAGTAGGACAGGTCTTATGCAAGAGACCCAGTACTTC
CDR3aa: CASSRTGLMQETQYF

len: 14
j_gene: TRBJ1-1
d_gene: .
v_gene: TRBV2
abundance: many
CDR3nt: TGTGCCAGCATACCCCAGGGAGGGAGGACTGAAGCTTTCTTT
CDR3aa: CASIPQGGRTEAFF

len: 16
j_gene: TRBJ2-5
d_gene: .
v_gene: TRBV9
abundance: .
CDR3nt: TGTGCCAGCAGCGGGACATCTTATGGGTTCCAAGAGACCCAGTACTTC
CDR3aa: CASSGTSYGFQETQYF

len: 20
j_gene: TRBJ2-1
d_gene: TRBD2
v_gene: TRBV11-2
abundance: few
CDR3nt: TGTGCCAGCAGCTCACCTGGTAGGACTAGCGGGAAGGGAGGCTACAATGAGCAGTTCTTC
CDR3aa: CASSSPGRTSGKGGYNEQFF

len: 15
j_gene: TRBJ1-3
d_gene: .
v_gene: TRBV5-6
abundance: .
CDR3nt: TGTGCCAGCAGCTTGCCTCTCGGGTCTGGAAACACCATATATTTT
CDR3aa: CASSLPLGSGNTIYF

len: 16
j_gene: TRBJ2-7
d_gene: .
v_gene: TRBV4-1
abundance: few
CDR3nt: TGCGCCAGCAGCCGGACCCGGGCAGACGTTCCCTACGAGCAGTACTTC
CDR3aa: CASSRTRADVPYEQYF

len: 11
j_gene: TRBJ2-1
d_gene: TRBD2
v_gene: TRBV10-3
abundance: many
CDR3nt: TGTGCCAGCCGGGACTACGAAAGGGAGTTCTTC
CDR3aa: CASRDYEREFF

len: 15
j_gene: TRBJ2-1
d_gene: TRBD1
v_gene: TRBV7-8
abundance: .
CDR3nt: TGTGCCAGCAGCGAGGGACAGGGAGGAGGCAATGAGCAGTTCTTC
CDR3aa: CASSEGQGGGNEQFF

len: 15
j_gene: TRBJ2-7
d_gene: .
v_gene: TRBV7-8
abundance: few
CDR3nt: TGTGCCAGCAGCTTAGCGGGGGGAGTAAGGTACGAGCAGTACTTC
CDR3aa: CASSLAGGVRYEQYF

len: 15
j_gene: TRBJ2-7
d_gene: TRBD2
v_gene: TRBV7-8
abundance: few
CDR3nt: TGTGCCAGCAGCGCCCTGACAGCGGGAGGTGAAGAGCAGTACTTC
CDR3aa: CASSALTAGGEEQYF

len: 13
j_gene: TRBJ1-6
d_gene: TRBD1
v_gene: TRBV3-1
abundance: .
CDR3nt: TGTGCCAGCAGCCGGGACAGTACCTCACCCCTCCACTTT
CDR3aa: CASSRDSTSPLHF

len: 15
j_gene: TRBJ1-4
d_gene: TRBD1
v_gene: TRBV7-9
abundance: many
CDR3nt: TGTGCCAGCAGCTTAGTGGGACAGGGAGATGAAAAACTGTTTTTT
CDR3aa: CASSLVGQGDEKLFF

len: 15
j_gene: TRBJ1-1
d_gene: .
v_gene: TRBV5-1
abundance: many
CDR3nt: TGCGCCAGCAGCCTGTTGTCCGGCGGGAACACTGAAGCTTTCTTT
CDR3aa: CASSLLSGGNTEAFF

len: 14
j_gene: TRBJ1-2
d_gene: .
v_gene: TRBV5-1
abundance: few
CDR3nt: TGCGCCAGCAGCCCGCTAGGACAGAACTATGGCTACACCTTC
CDR3aa: CASSPLGQNYGYTF

len: 15
j_gene: TRBJ2-7
d_gene: TRBD1
v_gene: TRBV18
abundance: many
CDR3nt: TGTGCCAGCTCACCACCTATGGGACAGGGAGACGAGCAGTACTTC
CDR3aa: CASSPPMGQGDEQYF

len: 16
j_gene: TRBJ2-1
d_gene: .
v_gene: TRBV24-1
abundance: .
CDR3nt: TGTGCCACCAGTGATTTGACAGCGAGCTCCTACAATGAGCAGTTCTTC
CDR3aa: CATSDLTASSYNEQFF

len: 16
j_gene: TRBJ1-6
d_gene: TRBD1
v_gene: TRBV7-8
abundance: many
CDR3nt: TGTGCCAGCAGCGACCGGACAGGGCTCTATAATTCACCCCTCCACTTT
CDR3aa: CASSDRTGLYNSPLHF